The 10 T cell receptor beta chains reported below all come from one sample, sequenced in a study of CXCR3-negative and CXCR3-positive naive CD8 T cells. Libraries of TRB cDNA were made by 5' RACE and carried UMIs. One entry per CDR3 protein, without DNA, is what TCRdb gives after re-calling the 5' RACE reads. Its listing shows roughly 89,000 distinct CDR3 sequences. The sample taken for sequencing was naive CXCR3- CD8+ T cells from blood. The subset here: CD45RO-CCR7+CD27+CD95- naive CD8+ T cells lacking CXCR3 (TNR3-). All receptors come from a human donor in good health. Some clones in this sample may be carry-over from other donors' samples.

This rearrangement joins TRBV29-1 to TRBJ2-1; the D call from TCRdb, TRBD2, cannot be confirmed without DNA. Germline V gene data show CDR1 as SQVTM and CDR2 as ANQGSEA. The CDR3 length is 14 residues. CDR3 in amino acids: CSVVIQGRYNEQFF.

CDR3 residues: CASSQDEGETEAFF. This chain connects TRBV4-3 to TRBJ1-1. Germline V CDR1 and CDR2: LGHNA, YSLEER. The CDR3 loop spans 14 amino acids.

CDR3 sequence: CASSLGDTASYEQYF. The chain uses TRBV11-3 and TRBJ2-7; TCRdb's assignment of TRBD1 cannot be checked, as there is no DNA. The CDR3 totals 15 residues. In germline, CDR1 is SGHNT, CDR2 YENEEA. Together with reference TRBV11-3 and TRBJ2-7, the CDR3 gives the full variable domain: EAGVVQSPRYKIIEKKQPVAFWCNPISGHNTLYWYLQNLGQGPELLIRYENEEAVDDSQLPKDRFSAERLKGVDSTLKIQPAELGDSAVYLCASSLGDTASYEQYFGPGTRLTVT.

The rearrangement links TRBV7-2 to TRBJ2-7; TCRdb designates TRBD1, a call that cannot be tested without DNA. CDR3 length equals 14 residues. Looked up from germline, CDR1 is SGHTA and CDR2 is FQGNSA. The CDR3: CASSAWDSSYEQYF.

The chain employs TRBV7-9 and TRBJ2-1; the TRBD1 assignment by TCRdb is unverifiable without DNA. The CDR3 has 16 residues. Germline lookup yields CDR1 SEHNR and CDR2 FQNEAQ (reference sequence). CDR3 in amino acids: CASSCPLRGAEDEQFF.

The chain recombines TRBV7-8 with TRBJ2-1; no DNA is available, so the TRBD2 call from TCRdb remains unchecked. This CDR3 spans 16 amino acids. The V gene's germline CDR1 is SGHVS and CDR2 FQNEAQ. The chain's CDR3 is CASSVYSGGGNDEQFF.

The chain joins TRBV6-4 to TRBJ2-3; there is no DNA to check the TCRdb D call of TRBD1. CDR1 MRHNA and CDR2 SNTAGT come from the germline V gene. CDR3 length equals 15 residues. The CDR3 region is CASSDSGEITDTQYF.

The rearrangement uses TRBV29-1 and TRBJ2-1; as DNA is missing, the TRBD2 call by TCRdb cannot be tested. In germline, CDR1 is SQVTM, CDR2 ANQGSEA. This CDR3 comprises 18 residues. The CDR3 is CSARTSGGPFSSYNEQFF.

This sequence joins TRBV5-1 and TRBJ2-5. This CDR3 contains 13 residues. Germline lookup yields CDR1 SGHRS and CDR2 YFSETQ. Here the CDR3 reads CASSVRYQETQYF.

CDR3 protein: CASSLGLGNIFADTQYF. The rearrangement uses TRBV5-1 and TRBJ2-3; TCRdb's D call, TRBD2, is unchecked because there is no DNA. The V gene's germline CDR1 is SGHRS and CDR2 YFSETQ. The CDR3 consists of 17 residues.